The 8 T cell receptor beta chains reported below all come from one sample, sequenced in a study of CD8+CD57+ T cells in acquired aplastic anemia. Sequencing was done on patients that had shown CD8+CD57+ cell expansion by flow cytometry. According to the study, genomic DNA was the template for TCR beta VDJ and CDR3 profiling. TCRdb independently ran MiXCR on the reads; one entry per CDR3 protein. Of approximately 180,000 distinct CDR3 sequences in the sample, 45% to 55% were seen once. The sequencing input was sorted CD4+, CD8+, or CD8+CD57+ T cells (not recorded which) from PBMCs. The receptors were gathered from a human donor with aplastic anemia.

Many counts were recorded for this clonotype. The chain employs TRBV7-2 and TRBJ2-2, with D hard to call. CDR3 length equals 12 residues. V lost 5 bases, J lost 6 bases, and 7 bases lay in between. Germline V lookup: CDR1 SGHTA, CDR2 FQGNSA. The CDR3 loop reads CASSPTAGELFF. In nucleotides, the CDR3 is TGTGCCAGCAGCCCGACCGCCGGGGAGCTGTTTTTT.

In its sample, this clonotype was seen many times. This chain connects TRBV19 to TRBJ2-5; the D is unclear. Germline V gene sequence: CDR1 LNHDA, CDR2 SQIVND (reference sequence). This CDR3 is 13 amino acids long. V gave up 5 bases and J gave up 4 bases, with 11 bases separating them. The CDR3 reads CASSHRPGETQYF. CDR3 coding DNA: TGTGCCAGTAGTCACCGTCCGGGAGAGACCCAGTACTTC. The full variable domain, in which reference TRBV19 and TRBJ2-5 provide the parts outside the CDR3, is DGGITQSPKYLFRKEGQNVTLSCEQNLNHDAMYWYRQDPGQGLRLIYYSQIVNDFQKGDIAEGYSVSREKKESFPLTVTSAQKNPTAFYLCASSHRPGETQYFGPGTRLLVL.

This clonotype was counted many times. The genes are TRBV7-9 and TRBJ1-1; no clear D. Germline CDR1 is SEHNR and CDR2 is FQNEAQ (reference sequence). The CDR3 loop spans 12 amino acids. Trimming removed 3 bases from V and 5 bases from J, with 7 bases in between. The CDR3 coding sequence is TGTGCCAGCAGCTTCTTAGAGACTGAAGCTTTCTTT. Translating it yields CASSFLETEAFF.

This chain links TRBV20-1 with TRBJ1-4; TRBD1 is a possible D gene (6 bases). The V gene's germline CDR1 is DFQATT and CDR2 SNEGSKA (reference sequence). Trimming pared 4 bases from V and 8 bases from J, leaving 14 bases between. The CDR3 covers 13 residues. The CDR3 loop is CSAKRGSNEKLFF. CDR3 nucleotides: TGCAGTGCTAAGAGGGGGTCGAACGAAAAACTGTTTTTT.

V usage is TRBV4-1 and J usage is TRBJ1-2; 7 positions agree with TRBD1. V trimming: 0 bases; J trimming: 8 bases; junction bases outside the gene matches: 6. CDR3 length equals 14 residues. Germline assignment: CDR1 MGHRA and CDR2 YSYEKL. CDR3 sequence reads: CASSQENRGEGYTF. CDR3 in DNA: TGCGCCAGCAGCCAAGAGAACAGGGGAGAAGGCTACACCTTC.

This clonotype was recorded at least ten times. The chain is built from TRBV9 and TRBJ2-1; D remains ambiguous. Germline V gene data show CDR1 as SGDLS and CDR2 as YYNGEE. Trimming pared 0 bases from V and 0 bases from J, leaving 4 bases between. The CDR3 contains 14 residues. CDR3 DNA: TGTGCCAGCAGCGTAGAAGCCTCCTACAATGAGCAGTTCTTC. Encoded protein: CASSVEASYNEQFF.

This chain connects TRBV10-3 to TRBJ2-3; D call uncertain. Germline CDR1 is ENHRY and CDR2 is SYGVKD. Trimming took off 3 bases at V and 0 bases at J, with 10 bases between the two ends. The CDR3 is 15 residues long. The chain's CDR3 is CAISDSSSSTDTQYF. The CDR3 DNA reads as TGTGCCATCAGTGACAGCTCATCTAGCACAGATACGCAGTATTTT.

This clonotype was seen repeatedly, ten times or more. The chain is built from TRBV3-1 and TRBJ2-7; D unclear. Trimming took off 4 bases at V and 2 bases at J, with 9 bases between the two ends. Germline-derived CDR1 and CDR2 are LGHDT and YNNKEL (reference sequence). This CDR3 is built from 13 residues. In DNA form, the CDR3 reads TGTGCCAGCAGCCCCCTGGGGACCTACGAGCAGTACTTC. This codes for CASSPLGTYEQYF.